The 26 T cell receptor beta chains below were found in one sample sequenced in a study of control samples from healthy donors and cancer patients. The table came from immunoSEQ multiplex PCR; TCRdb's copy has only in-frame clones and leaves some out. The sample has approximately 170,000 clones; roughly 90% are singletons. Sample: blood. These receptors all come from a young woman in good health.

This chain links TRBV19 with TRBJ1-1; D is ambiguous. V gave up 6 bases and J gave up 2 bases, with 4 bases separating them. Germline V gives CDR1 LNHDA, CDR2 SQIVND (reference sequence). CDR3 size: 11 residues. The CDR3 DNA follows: TGTGCCAGTAGCAGAAACACTGAAGCTTTCTTT. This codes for CASSRNTEAFF.

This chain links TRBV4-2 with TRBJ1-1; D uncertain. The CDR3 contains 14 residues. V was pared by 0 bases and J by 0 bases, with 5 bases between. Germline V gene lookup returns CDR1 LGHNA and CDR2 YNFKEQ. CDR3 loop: CASSQDQVNTEAFF. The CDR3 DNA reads TGTGCCAGCAGCCAAGATCAAGTGAACACTGAAGCTTTCTTT.

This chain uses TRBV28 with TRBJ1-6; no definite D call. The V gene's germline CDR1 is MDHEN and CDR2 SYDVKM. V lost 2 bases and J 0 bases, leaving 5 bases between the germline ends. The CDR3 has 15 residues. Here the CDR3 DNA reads TGTGCCAGCAGTTTACCCGACTCCTATAATTCACCCCTCCACTTT. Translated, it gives CASSLPDSYNSPLHF.

The CDR3 sequence is CASSALARSHHTEAFF. The CDR3 DNA reads TGTGCCAGTAGCGCCCTAGCTAGATCCCATCACACTGAAGCTTTCTTT. This chain links TRBV19 with TRBJ1-1; no reliable D call. This CDR3 spans 16 amino acids. Germline assignment: CDR1 LNHDA and CDR2 SQIVND (reference sequence). Trimming removed 6 bases from V and 3 bases from J, with 20 bases in between. The whole variable domain, filled in from reference TRBV19 and TRBJ1-1, reads DGGITQSPKYLFRKEGQNVTLSCEQNLNHDAMYWYRQDPGQGLRLIYYSQIVNDFQKGDIAEGYSVSREKKESFPLTVTSAQKNPTAFYLCASSALARSHHTEAFFGQGTRLTVV.

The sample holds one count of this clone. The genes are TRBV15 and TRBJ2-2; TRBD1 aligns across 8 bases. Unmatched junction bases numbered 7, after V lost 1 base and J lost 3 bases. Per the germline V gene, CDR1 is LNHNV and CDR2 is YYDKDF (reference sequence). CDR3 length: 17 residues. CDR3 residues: CATSRGRTGRYTGELFF. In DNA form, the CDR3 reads TGTGCCACCAGCAGAGGGAGGACAGGGAGATACACCGGGGAGCTGTTTTTT.

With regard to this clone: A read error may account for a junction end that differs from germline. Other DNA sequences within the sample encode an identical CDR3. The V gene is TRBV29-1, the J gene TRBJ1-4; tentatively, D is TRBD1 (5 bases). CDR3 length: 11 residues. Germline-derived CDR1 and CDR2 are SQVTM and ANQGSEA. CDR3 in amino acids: CSVLRGEKLFF. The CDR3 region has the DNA TGCAGCGTTTTGAGGGGTGAAAAGCTGTTTTTT.

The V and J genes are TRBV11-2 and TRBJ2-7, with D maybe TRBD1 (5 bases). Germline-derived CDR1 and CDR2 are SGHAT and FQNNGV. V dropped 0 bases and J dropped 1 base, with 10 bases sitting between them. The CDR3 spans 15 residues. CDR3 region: CASSLDQGRSYEQYF. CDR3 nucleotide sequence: TGTGCCAGCAGCTTAGATCAGGGTAGGTCCTACGAGCAGTACTTC.

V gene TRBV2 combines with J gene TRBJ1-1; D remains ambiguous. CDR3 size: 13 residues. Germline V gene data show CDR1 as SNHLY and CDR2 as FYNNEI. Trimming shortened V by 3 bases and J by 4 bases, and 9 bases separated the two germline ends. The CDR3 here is CASSEEGITEAFF. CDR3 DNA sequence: TGTGCCAGCAGTGAGGAGGGAATCACTGAAGCTTTCTTT.

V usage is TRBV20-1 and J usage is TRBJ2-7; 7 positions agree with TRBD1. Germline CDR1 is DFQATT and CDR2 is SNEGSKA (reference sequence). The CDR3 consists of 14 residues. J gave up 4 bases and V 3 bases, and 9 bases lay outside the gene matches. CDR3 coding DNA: TGCAGTGCTAGTAGCCGGGACAGACAATACGAGCAGTACTTC. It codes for CSASSRDRQYEQYF.

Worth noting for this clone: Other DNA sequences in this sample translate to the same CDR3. The CDR3 region has the DNA TGTGCCAGCAGCCAGACTAGTGGGAGGTCCTACGAGCAGTACTTC. Amino acids: CASSQTSGRSYEQYF. This chain joins TRBV28 and TRBJ2-7; possibly TRBD2 for D (6 bases). V lost 6 bases and J 1 base, leaving 16 bases between the germline ends. This CDR3 spans 15 amino acids. Per the germline V gene, CDR1 is MDHEN and CDR2 is SYDVKM.

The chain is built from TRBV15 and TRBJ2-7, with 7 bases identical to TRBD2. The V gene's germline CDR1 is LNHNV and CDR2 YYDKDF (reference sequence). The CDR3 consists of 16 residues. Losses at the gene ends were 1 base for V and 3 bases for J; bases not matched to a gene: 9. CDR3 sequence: CATSRVSAGVHYEQYF. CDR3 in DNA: TGTGCCACCAGCAGAGTCTCCGCGGGAGTCCACTACGAGCAGTACTTC. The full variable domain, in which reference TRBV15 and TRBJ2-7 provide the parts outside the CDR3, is DAMVIQNPRYQVTQFGKPVTLSCSQTLNHNVMYWYQQKSSQAPKLLFHYYDKDFNNEADTPDNFQSRRPNTSFCFLDIRSPGLGDTAMYLCATSRVSAGVHYEQYFGPGTRLTVT.

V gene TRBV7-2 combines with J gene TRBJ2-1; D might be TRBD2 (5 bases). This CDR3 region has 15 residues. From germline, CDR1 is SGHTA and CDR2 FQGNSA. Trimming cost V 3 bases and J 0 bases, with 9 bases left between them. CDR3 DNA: TGTGCCAGCAGCTTGCAACGGGGCTCCTACAATGAGCAGTTCTTC. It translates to CASSLQRGSYNEQFF.

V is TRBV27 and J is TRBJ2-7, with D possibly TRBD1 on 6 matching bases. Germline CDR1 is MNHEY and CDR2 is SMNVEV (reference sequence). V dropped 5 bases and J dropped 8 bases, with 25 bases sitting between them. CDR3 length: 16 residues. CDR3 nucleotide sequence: TGTGCCAGCAGTCCCAAGGGGGACCATGGGGCTACCAAGCAGTACTTC. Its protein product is CASSPKGDHGATKQYF.

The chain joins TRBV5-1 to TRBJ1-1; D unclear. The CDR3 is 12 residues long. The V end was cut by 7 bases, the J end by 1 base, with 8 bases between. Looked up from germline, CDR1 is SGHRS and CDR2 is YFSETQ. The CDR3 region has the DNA TGCGCCAGCCTGGGGAAGAACACTGAAGCTTTCTTT. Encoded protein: CASLGKNTEAFF.

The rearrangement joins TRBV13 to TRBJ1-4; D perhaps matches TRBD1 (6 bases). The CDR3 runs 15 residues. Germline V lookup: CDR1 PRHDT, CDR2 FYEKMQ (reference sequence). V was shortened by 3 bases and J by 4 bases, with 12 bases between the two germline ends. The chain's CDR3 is CASSFPGANNEKLFF. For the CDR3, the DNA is TGTGCCAGCAGCTTCCCGGGGGCGAATAATGAAAAACTGTTTTTT.

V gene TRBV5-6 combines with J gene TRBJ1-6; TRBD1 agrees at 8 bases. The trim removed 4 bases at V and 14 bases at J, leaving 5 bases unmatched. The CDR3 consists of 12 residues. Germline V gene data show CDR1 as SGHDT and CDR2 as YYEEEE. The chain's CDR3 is CASSQDRVTLHF. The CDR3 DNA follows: TGTGCCAGCAGCCAGGACAGGGTGACCCTCCACTTT.

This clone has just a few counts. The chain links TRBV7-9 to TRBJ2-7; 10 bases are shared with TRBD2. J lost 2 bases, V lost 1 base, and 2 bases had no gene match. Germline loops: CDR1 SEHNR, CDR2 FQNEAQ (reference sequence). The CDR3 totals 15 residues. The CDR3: CASSLVGTSAYEQYF. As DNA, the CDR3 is TGTGCCAGCAGCTTAGTAGGGACTAGCGCCTACGAGCAGTACTTC.

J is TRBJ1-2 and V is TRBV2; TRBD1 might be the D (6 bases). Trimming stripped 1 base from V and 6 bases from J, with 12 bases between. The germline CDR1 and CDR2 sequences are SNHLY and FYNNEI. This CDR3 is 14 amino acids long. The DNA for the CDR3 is TGTGCCAGCAGTGAAGATCTGGGGGCGCATGGCTACACCTTC. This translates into CASSEDLGAHGYTF.

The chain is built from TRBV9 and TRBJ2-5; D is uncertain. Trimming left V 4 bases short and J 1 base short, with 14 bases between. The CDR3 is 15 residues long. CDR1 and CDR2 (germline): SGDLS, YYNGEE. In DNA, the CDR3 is TGTGCCAGCAGCCCCACTCCCAGTGCCCAAGAGACCCAGTACTTC. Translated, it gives CASSPTPSAQETQYF.

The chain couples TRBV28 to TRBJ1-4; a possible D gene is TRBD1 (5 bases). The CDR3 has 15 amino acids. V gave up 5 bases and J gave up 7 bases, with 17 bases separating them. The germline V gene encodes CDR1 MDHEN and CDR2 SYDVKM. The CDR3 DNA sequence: TGTGCCAGCAGTCCCCGGGGGGGGACTCTTGAAAAACTGTTTTTT. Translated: CASSPRGGTLEKLFF.

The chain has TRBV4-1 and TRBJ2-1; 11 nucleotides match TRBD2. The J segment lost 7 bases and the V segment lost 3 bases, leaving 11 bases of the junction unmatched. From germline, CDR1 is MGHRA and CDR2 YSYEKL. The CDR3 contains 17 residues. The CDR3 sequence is CASSQPRGASGRNEQFF. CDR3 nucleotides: TGCGCCAGCAGCCAGCCAAGGGGGGCTAGCGGGAGGAATGAGCAGTTCTTC.

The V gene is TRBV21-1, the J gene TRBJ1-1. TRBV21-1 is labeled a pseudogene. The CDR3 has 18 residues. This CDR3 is CASSKVGFRGPLDTEAFF. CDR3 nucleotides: TGTGCCAGCAGCAAAGTTGGCTTTCGGGGTCCTTTGGACACTGAAGCTTTCTTT.

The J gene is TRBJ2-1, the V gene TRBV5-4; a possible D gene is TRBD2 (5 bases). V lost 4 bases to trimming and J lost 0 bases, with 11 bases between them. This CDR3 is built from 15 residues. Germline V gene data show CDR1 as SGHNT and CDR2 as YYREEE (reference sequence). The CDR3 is CASSPGSRSYNEQFF. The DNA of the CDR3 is TGTGCCAGCAGCCCGGGAAGCCGCTCCTACAATGAGCAGTTCTTC. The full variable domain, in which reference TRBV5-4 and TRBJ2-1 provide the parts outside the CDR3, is ETGVTQSPTHLIKTRGQQVTLRCSSQSGHNTVSWYQQALGQGPQFIFQYYREEENGRGNFPPRFSGLQFPNYSSELNVNALELDDSALYLCASSPGSRSYNEQFFGPGTRLTVL.

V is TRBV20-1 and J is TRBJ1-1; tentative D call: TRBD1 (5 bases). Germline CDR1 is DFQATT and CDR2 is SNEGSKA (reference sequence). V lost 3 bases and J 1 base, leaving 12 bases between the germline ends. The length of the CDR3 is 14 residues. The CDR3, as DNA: TGCAGTGCTAGTGCCCGGACACAGAACACTGAAGCTTTCTTT. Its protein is CSASARTQNTEAFF.

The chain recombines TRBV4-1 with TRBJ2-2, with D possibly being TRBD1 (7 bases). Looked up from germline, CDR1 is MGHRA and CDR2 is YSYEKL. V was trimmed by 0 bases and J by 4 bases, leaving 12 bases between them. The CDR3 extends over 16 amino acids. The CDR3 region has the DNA TGCGCCAGCAGCCAAGATGTCCAGGGGGGCACCGGGGAGCTGTTTTTT. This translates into CASSQDVQGGTGELFF.

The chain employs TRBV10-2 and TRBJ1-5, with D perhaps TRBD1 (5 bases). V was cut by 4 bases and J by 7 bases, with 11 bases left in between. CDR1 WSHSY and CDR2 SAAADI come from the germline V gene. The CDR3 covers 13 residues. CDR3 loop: CASSVGEAQPQHF. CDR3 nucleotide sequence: TGCGCCAGCAGTGTAGGGGAGGCGCAGCCCCAGCATTTT.